This T cell receptor beta chain appears in the sequencing data of a study of blood T cell repertoires in COVID-19. Study as a whole: Spain, Italy and the United States supplied samples that represented acute and convalescent COVID-19. Sample material is recorded as cDNA or gDNA derived from T cells, B-cell-depleted T cells, or PBMCs.

Looked up from germline, CDR1 is ENHRY and CDR2 is SYGVKD. The ends were cut back, 10 bases at V and 0 bases at J, with 15 bases in the middle. The CDR3 runs 14 residues. Sequencing used immunoSEQ multiplex PCR; TCRdb keeps in-frame clones, though not all of them. The sample carries 20,000 to 25,000 clones, 73% recorded once. The sequenced material came from peripheral blood. The receptor was derived from a human donor in a cohort sampled during active or convalescent COVID-19. V is TRBV10-3 and J is TRBJ1-2; TRBD1 is a possible D gene (6 bases). The CDR3 region is CATGGPGANYGYTF. In DNA form, the CDR3 reads TGTGCCACCGGGGGGCCCGGAGCTAACTATGGCTACACCTTC.